Below, 14 T cell receptor beta chains from the same sample are listed, as sequenced in a study of blood T cells in healthy people across ages. Using a J-beta primer mix together with a sample-barcoded 5' primer, a second PCR was run for roughly 6 to 11 cycles. TCRdb independently ran MiXCR on the 5' RACE reads; one entry per CDR3 protein. Here the sample spans approximately 1.5 million distinct CDR3 sequences, 35% to 45% being singletons. Sequencing was carried out using blood. Every receptor here comes from a woman between 18 and 29 years old in good health.

This chain joins TRBV12-3 or TRBV12-4 and TRBJ2-5; TRBD1 might be the D (6 bases). Trimming pared 5 bases from V and 11 bases from J, leaving 21 bases between. The CDR3 is 14 residues long. The CDR3 reads CASSPDSPYNEQYF. CDR3 sequence (DNA): TGTGCCAGCAGTCCGGACAGTCCGTACAATGAGCAGTACTTC.

This clonotype has only a few counts. The rearrangement joins TRBV21-1 to TRBJ2-1; the table's D call TRBD1 went unverified against the DNA. TRBV21-1 has pseudogene status. The CDR3 contains 16 residues. CDR3 in DNA: TGTGCCAGCAGCAAAGTGGAAACAGGTTCGTACAATGAGCAGTTCTTC. This codes for CASSKVETGSYNEQFF.

The chain couples TRBV27 to TRBJ2-7, with no clear D. Per the germline V gene, CDR1 is MNHEY and CDR2 is SMNVEV (reference sequence). CDR3 length: 17 amino acids. Trimming took 5 bases from V and 3 from J, leaving 23 bases between them. The CDR3 spells CASSVRRSFSQVYEQYF. DNA of the CDR3: TGTGCCAGCAGTGTCCGCAGGAGCTTTTCCCAGGTCTACGAGCAGTACTTC.

V and J are TRBV20-1 and TRBJ2-2, with 10 bases identical to TRBD2. The trim removed 6 bases at V and 3 bases at J, leaving 19 bases unmatched. This CDR3 spans 19 amino acids. Germline V gene lookup returns CDR1 DFQATT and CDR2 SNEGSKA (reference sequence). CDR3 DNA: TGCAGTGCCATGGGGGACAGGTCTAGCGGGAGAGGCCACACCGGGGAGCTGTTTTTT. Amino acid sequence: CSAMGDRSSGRGHTGELFF.

The chain has TRBV4-3 and TRBJ1-5; D gene uncertain. Trimming took 0 bases from V and 7 from J, leaving 10 bases between them. Germline V gives CDR1 LGHNA, CDR2 YSLEER. The CDR3 covers 14 residues. CDR3 nucleotides: TGCGCCAGCAGCCAAGATGGGAGGAGGCAGCCCCAGCATTTT. This codes for CASSQDGRRQPQHF.

This clonotype was seen a few times. The genes are TRBV7-4 and TRBJ1-6, with D uncertain. The CDR3 sequence is 13 residues long. The V and J ends lost 5 bases and 9 bases respectively, with 11 bases between them. Germline values: CDR1 SGHVT, CDR2 SQSDAQ. CDR3 sequence reads: CASSPYLCSPLHF. CDR3 nucleotide sequence: TGTGCCAGCAGCCCTTACCTGTGTTCACCCCTCCACTTT.

The chain has TRBV5-1 and TRBJ2-1, with D hard to call. Germline CDR1 is SGHRS and CDR2 is YFSETQ. Trimming took off 7 bases at V and 9 bases at J, with 11 bases between the two ends. The CDR3 length is 11 residues. CDR3 sequence reads: CASSGQVEQFF. The CDR3 DNA reads as TGCGCCAGCTCTGGCCAAGTTGAGCAGTTCTTC.

V is TRBV15 and J is TRBJ2-6; D uncertain. The germline V gene has CDR1 LNHNV and CDR2 YYDKDF (reference sequence). The CDR3 has 11 residues. Trimming shortened V by 7 bases and J by 4 bases, and 2 bases separated the two germline ends. Here the CDR3 reads CATTGANVLTF. The CDR3 DNA is TGTGCCACCACCGGGGCCAACGTCCTGACTTTC.

The chain is built from TRBV28 and TRBJ1-2; no clear D gene. Germline CDR1 reads MDHEN; CDR2 reads SYDVKM. This CDR3 comprises 13 residues. Trimming cost V 7 bases and J 3 bases, with 12 bases left between them. The CDR3 DNA sequence: TGTGCCAGCATCTTGCGGGGTCACTATGGCTACACCTTC. This sequence encodes CASILRGHYGYTF.

On this clonotype: It may be a read error: a sequence one base away is much more abundant. This chain uses TRBV25-1 with TRBJ2-5; TRBD1 aligns across 7 bases. The CDR3 extends over 15 amino acids. The germline gives CDR1 MGHDK, CDR2 SYGVNS. The DNA of the CDR3 is TGTGCCAGCAGTCACGGGAACAGGGGCCAAGGGACCCAGTACTTC. Translating it yields CASSHGNRGQGTQYF.

The V and J genes are TRBV5-1 and TRBJ2-7; TRBD2 agrees at 8 bases. J lost 5 bases, V lost 1 base, and 8 bases had no gene match. This CDR3 contains 15 residues. Germline V gene data show CDR1 as SGHRS and CDR2 as YFSETQ. This chain's CDR3 is CASSLIAGGSDEQYF. CDR3 bases: TGCGCCAGCAGCTTGATCGCGGGGGGCTCAGACGAGCAGTACTTC.

The V and J genes are TRBV6-6 and TRBJ2-1; tentatively, D is TRBD2 (6 bases). V shed 4 bases and J shed 8 bases, with 12 bases lying between them. The germline V gene has CDR1 MNHNY and CDR2 SVGAGI (reference sequence). CDR3 length: 13 amino acids. CDR3 residues: CASSSPGSDEQFF. In DNA form, the CDR3 reads TGTGCCAGCAGTTCCCCCGGGAGTGATGAGCAGTTCTTC.

V and J are TRBV9 and TRBJ2-1, with 11 bases aligning to TRBD2. CDR1 is SGDLS, CDR2 YYNGEE, per germline. V dropped 0 bases and J dropped 7; count of bases not matched to a gene: 6. The CDR3 is 16 residues long. The CDR3 loop is CASSVVTSGNGNEQFF. The CDR3 DNA reads TGTGCCAGCAGCGTAGTGACTAGCGGGAATGGTAATGAGCAGTTCTTC. The full variable domain, with the rest looked up from reference TRBV9 and TRBJ2-1, is DSGVTQTPKHLITATGQRVTLRCSPRSGDLSVYWYQQSLDQGLQFLIQYYNGEERAKGNILERFSAQQFPDLHSELNLSSLELGDSALYFCASSVVTSGNGNEQFFGPGTRLTVL.

The rearrangement joins TRBV7-8 to TRBJ2-2; D possibly matches TRBD1 or TRBD2 (5 bases each). This CDR3 is built from 15 residues. CDR1 and CDR2 (germline): SGHVS, FQNEAQ. V dropped 3 bases and J dropped 7 bases, with 15 bases sitting between them. CDR3 coding DNA: TGTGCCAGCAGCTTGGTCAGACGGGGCCACGGGGAGCTGTTTTTT. It yields the protein CASSLVRRGHGELFF.